This T cell receptor (beta chain) is drawn from a study of T-cell reconstitution after alpha-beta-depleted transplantation in children. Notes on the study in general: At around two months after transplant, the alpha-beta T cells were reportedly derived from several hundred expanded clones that came from non-depleted graft cells. Once a year had passed after transplant, T-cell counts and diversity came mostly from newly produced T cells.

The V end was cut by 2 bases, the J end by 4 bases, with 16 bases between. The length of the CDR3 is 16 residues. Germline-derived CDR1 and CDR2 are SGHDN and FVKESK. Construction of the TCRbeta library involved unique molecular identifiers. TCRdb independently ran MiXCR on the PCR reads; one entry per CDR3 protein. The sample yields a few hundred thousand distinct CDR3 sequences, approximately 13% seen once. Points on this clonotype: Its target is not known.

The sample in question was PBMCs, mostly from graft donor cells, obtained 360 days after TCRalphabeta/CD19-depleted stem cell transplant. The source of this sequence is a male patient younger than 18 who had a stem cell transplant for acute myeloid leukemia, so the T cells may come from the graft donor. The chain couples TRBV14 to TRBJ2-3; D remains unclear. The DNA of the CDR3 is TGTGCCAGCAGCCAATTTCCTCGGTTCCAGGCAGATACGCAGTATTTT. Residues: CASSQFPRFQADTQYF.